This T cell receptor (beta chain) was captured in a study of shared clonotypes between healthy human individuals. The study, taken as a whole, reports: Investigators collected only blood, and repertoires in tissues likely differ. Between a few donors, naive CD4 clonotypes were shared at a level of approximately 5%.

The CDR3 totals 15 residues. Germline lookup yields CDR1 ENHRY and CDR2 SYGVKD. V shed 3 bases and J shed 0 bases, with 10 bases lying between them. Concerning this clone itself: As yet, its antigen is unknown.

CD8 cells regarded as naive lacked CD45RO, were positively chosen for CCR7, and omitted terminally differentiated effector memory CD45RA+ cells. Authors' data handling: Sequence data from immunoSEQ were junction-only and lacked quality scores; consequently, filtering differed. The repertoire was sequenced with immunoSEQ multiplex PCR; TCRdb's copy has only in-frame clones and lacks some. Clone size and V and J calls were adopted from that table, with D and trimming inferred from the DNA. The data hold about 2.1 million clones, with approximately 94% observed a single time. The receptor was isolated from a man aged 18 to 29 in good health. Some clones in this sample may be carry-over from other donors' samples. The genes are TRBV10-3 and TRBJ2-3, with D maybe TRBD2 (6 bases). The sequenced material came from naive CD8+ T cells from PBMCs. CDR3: CAISEAGGSTDTQYF. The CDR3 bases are TGTGCCATCAGTGAAGCGGGCGGGAGCACAGATACGCAGTATTTT.